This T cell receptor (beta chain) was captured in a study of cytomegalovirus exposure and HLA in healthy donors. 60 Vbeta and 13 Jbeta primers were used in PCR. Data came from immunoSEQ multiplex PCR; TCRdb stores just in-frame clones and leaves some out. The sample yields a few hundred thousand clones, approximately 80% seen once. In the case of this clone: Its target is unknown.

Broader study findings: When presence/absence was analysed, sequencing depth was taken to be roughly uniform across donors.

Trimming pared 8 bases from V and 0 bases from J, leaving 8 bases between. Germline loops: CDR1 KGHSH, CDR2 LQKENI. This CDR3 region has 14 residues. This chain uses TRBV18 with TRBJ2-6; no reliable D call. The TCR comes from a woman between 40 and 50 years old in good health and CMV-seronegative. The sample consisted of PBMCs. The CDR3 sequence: CASLRGSGANVLTF. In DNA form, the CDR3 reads TGTGCCAGCCTCCGAGGCTCTGGGGCCAACGTCCTGACTTTC.